This T cell receptor (beta chain) was sequenced for a study of monozygotic twins with inflammatory bowel disease (dated by TCRdb to between 2017 and 2020). Regarding the complete study: The full study comprised around 28 monozygotic twin pairs: nine German pairs (four IBD-concordant, five IBD-discordant) and 19 IBD-discordant Danish pairs. Each individual had, on average, about 151 000 unique TCRalpha sequences and 181 000 unique TCRbeta sequences available for analysis. The search for disease-associated traits relied mainly on comparing, within discordant pairs, IBD patients with their genetically identical healthy co-twins. The paper as a whole reports these results and caveats: No single strong signal or clonotype linked to IBD turned up in the results, so the idea that one exists was not supported. Measured by the inverse Simpson index, TCRbeta repertoire diversity was lower in IBD patients than in their healthy co-twins. The analysis was unable to tell different T cell subtypes apart. Compared with healthy twins, IBD patients shared fewer clonotypes with other individuals, and the difference was most pronounced in patients with signs of disease activity. Repertoire similarity did not differ between concordant and discordant twins, possibly due to limited statistical power. Differing immunosuppressive treatments among patients may have added background noise and inter-individual variability to the repertoires.

Libraries were constructed by 5' RACE. Each TCR library was prepared from roughly 3.5 ug of total RNA. For each sample, cDNA synthesis with SMARTScribe reverse transcriptase was split into eight separate reactions. During cDNA synthesis, unique molecular identifiers containing a 6-nucleotide sample barcode were introduced by template switching. TCRalpha and TCRbeta cDNA was amplified by two nested PCRs of 16 and 9 cycles, with bead purification after each PCR. Before amplification, the cDNA was treated with uracil DNA-glycosylase and purified using the QIAquick PCR purification kit. The second PCR was the step at which Illumina TruSeq-compatible adapters and sample-specific barcodes were added. Library quality and concentration were assessed using TapeStation and Qubit, and about 4.7 ng of each library was pooled. Sequencing of the pooled libraries was done on an Illumina HiSeq2500 single-index Rapid Run using custom sequencing primers and 2 x 100 bp reads. Under the source paper's analysis protocol: UMI-based consensus assembly with MiGEC version 1.2.6 was used to correct PCR and sequencing errors. V(D)J alignment, clonotype assembly and CDR3 extraction were performed with MiXCR version 2.1.1. Normalisation of gene usage, clonotype sharing and MAIT/NKT TCR abundance was achieved by analysing the top 1000, 10 000 and 20 000 clonotypes per sample. Diversity was computed as the inverse Simpson index with the vegan R package after downsampling to 27 000 UMIs. Paired Mann-Whitney U tests on discordant twin pairs were used, with Benjamini-Hochberg multiple-testing correction. TCRdb reprocessed the reads, reporting each CDR3 protein sequence once and no DNA. The V and J calls and clone size come from TCRdb's table, not from the authors' own analysis. The sample's table covers approximately 400,000 distinct CDR3 sequences. In total, the top ten clones hold 2% to 2.5% of the sample.

From each donor, a roughly 2.4 ml peripheral blood sample was collected into PAXgene tubes and kept at -80 degrees C. Without T cell sorting, total RNA was isolated from whole blood using the PAXgene blood miRNA kit on an automated QIAcube. Peripheral blood from monozygotic twin pairs who were concordant or discordant for inflammatory bowel disease underwent deep TCRalpha and TCRbeta repertoire profiling using unique molecular barcoding. Smoking habits were recorded for all twin pairs, and individuals were classified as current, former or never smokers. With regard to this clonotype: Its cognate antigen has yet to be identified.

There are 16 amino acids in the CDR3, from cysteine to phenylalanine inclusive. No nucleotide data were recorded. The germline V gene provides CDR1 SGHRS and CDR2 YFSETQ. The receptor was derived from a human donor with ulcerative colitis or Crohn's disease, or a healthy co-twin of an affected twin (not recorded which). The chain employs TRBV5-1 and TRBJ2-7. Sequenced input: blood. The CDR3 here reads CASSFGIGVAAYEQYF.